The T cell receptor (beta chain) under discussion was sequenced for a study of Graves' ophthalmopathy and Graves' hyperthyroidism. Points from the study as a whole: A roughly 80% specificity and around 89% sensitivity were achieved by a 13-signature model that separated ophthalmopathy from stable hyperthyroidism.

Only a few counts were recorded for this clonotype. As yet, its antigen is unknown. Amplification targeted the TCR beta CDR3 regions, with RNA transcripts as the source material. Second-round multiplex PCR came after a first-round RT-PCR that employed HTBI primers. TCRdb re-derived calls from the multiplex PCR reads in MiXCR, one entry per CDR3 protein. The sample lists 300,000 to 400,000 distinct CDR3 sequences; approximately 18% were seen once. Hyperthyroidism was classified as stable if no ophthalmopathy occurred within 18 months of follow-up. This clonotype was sampled from an adult woman with stable Graves' hyperthyroidism. Specimen: peripheral blood.

For the CDR3, the DNA is TGTGCCAGCAGCTTACAGCGACAGGCTACCTACGAGCAGTACTTC. Protein sequence: CASSLQRQATYEQYF. The chain employs TRBV11-2 and TRBJ2-7; a possible D gene is TRBD1 (6 bases). The germline V and J ends were trimmed by 2 bases and 2 bases, with 13 bases remaining between them. Germline-derived CDR1 and CDR2 are SGHAT and FQNNGV. The CDR3 has 15 residues.